Sequencing of this TCR beta chain was carried out in a study of cytomegalovirus exposure and HLA in healthy donors. About the research overall: The approximately 660 first-cohort repertoires shared a platform with the 120 validation repertoires, as reported in a later analysis.

Some clones are missing from TCRdb's copy, which holds only in-frame ones; the method was immunoSEQ multiplex PCR. The table includes some 43,000 clones, roughly 90% detected once. Study results and caveats: The tendency of first-cohort TCR clusters to co-occur in the approximately 110 validation repertoires was the finding of a later analysis. In vitro work confirmed that three CMV-associated chains recognize CMV antigens. It was reportedly the case that the classifier diagnosed cytomegalovirus status with high specificity and sensitivity.

Note on this clone: The target antigen is unknown.

This sequence originates from a man aged 18 to 35 in good health and CMV-seronegative. The sample comprised PBMCs.

CDR3 bases: TGTGCCAGCTCACCATCGGGACAGGGTGGCGAGCAGTACTTC. It is translated as CASSPSGQGGEQYF. This chain links TRBV18 with TRBJ2-7; 9 bases align to TRBD1. V was pared by 2 bases and J by 6 bases, with 5 bases of the junction left unmatched. The CDR3 sequence is 14 residues long. In germline, CDR1 is KGHSH, CDR2 LQKENI.